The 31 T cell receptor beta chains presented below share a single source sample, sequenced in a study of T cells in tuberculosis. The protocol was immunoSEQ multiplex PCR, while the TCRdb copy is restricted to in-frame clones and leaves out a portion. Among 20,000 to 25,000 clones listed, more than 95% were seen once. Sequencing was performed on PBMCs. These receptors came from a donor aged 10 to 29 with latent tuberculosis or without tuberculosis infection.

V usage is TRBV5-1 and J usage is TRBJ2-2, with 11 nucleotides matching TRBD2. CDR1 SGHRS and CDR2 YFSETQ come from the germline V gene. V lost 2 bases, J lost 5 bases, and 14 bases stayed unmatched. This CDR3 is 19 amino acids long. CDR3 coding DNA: TGCGCCAGCAGCTTATCAGTAGCGGGAGGGCCACTGAAGACCGGGGAGCTGTTTTTT. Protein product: CASSLSVAGGPLKTGELFF.

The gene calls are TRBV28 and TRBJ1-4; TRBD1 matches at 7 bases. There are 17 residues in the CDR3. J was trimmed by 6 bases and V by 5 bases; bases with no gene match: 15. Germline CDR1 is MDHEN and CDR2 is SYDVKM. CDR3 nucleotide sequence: TGTGCCAGCAGTGGAAATGACAGGGTGAGCGGGTATGAAAAACTGTTTTTT. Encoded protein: CASSGNDRVSGYEKLFF. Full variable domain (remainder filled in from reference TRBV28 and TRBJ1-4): DVKVTQSSRYLVKRTGEKVFLECVQDMDHENMFWYRQDPGLGLRLIYFSYDVKMKEKGDIPEGYSVSREKKERFSLILESASTNQTSMYLCASSGNDRVSGYEKLFFGSGTQLSVL.

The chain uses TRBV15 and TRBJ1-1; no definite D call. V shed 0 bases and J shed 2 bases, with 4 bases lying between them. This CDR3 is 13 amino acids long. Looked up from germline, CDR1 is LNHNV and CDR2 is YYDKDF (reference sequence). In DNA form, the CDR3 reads TGTGCCACCAGCAGAGACAGAAACACTGAAGCTTTCTTT. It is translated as CATSRDRNTEAFF.

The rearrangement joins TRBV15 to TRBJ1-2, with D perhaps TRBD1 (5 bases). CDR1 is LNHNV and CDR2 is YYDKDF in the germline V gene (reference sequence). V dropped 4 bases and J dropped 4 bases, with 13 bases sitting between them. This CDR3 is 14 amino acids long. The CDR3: CATSTPPGVYGYTF. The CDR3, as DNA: TGTGCCACCAGCACCCCTCCGGGGGTCTATGGCTACACCTTC. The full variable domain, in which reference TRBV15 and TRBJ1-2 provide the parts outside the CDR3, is DAMVIQNPRYQVTQFGKPVTLSCSQTLNHNVMYWYQQKSSQAPKLLFHYYDKDFNNEADTPDNFQSRRPNTSFCFLDIRSPGLGDTAMYLCATSTPPGVYGYTFGSGTRLTVV.

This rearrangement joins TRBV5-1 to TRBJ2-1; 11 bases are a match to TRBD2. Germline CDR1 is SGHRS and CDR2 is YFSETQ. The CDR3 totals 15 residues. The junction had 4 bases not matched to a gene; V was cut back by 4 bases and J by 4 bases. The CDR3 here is CASSLGLAGYNEQFF. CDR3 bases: TGCGCCAGCAGCCTTGGACTAGCGGGTTACAATGAGCAGTTCTTC.

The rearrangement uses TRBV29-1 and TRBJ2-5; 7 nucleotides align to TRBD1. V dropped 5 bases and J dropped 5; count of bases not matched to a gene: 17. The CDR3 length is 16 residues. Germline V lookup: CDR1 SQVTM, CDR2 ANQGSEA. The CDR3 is CSVPTGKGARTETQYF. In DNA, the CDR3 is TGCAGCGTTCCAACGGGCAAGGGGGCCCGGACGGAGACCCAGTACTTC.

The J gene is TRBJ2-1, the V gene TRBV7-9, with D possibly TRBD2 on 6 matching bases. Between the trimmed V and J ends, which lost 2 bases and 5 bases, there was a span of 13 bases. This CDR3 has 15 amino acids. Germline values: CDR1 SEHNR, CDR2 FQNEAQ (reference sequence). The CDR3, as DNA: TGTGCCAGCAGCTTACCAGGGACTCCCAACAATGAGCAGTTCTTC. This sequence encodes CASSLPGTPNNEQFF.

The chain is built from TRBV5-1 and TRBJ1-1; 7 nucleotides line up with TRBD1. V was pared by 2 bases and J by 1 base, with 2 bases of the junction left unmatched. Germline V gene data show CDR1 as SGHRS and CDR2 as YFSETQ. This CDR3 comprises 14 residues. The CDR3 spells CASSFWTGNTEAFF. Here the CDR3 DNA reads TGCGCCAGCAGCTTCTGGACAGGGAACACTGAAGCTTTCTTT.

DNA for the CDR3: TGCGCCAGCAGTGAGTCGACAAGCACAGATACGCAGTATTTT. As protein: CASSESTSTDTQYF. The chain links TRBV10-1 to TRBJ2-3; no definite D call. The germline CDR1 and CDR2 sequences are WNHNN and SYGVQD (reference sequence). This CDR3 is built from 14 residues. The V and J ends lost 0 bases and 0 bases respectively, with 4 bases between them.

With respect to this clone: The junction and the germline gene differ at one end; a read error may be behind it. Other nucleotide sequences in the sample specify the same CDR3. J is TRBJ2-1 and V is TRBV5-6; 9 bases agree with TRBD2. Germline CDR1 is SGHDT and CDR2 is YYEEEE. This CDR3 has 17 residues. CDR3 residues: CASSFFLAGPPYNEQFF. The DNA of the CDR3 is TGTGCCAGCAGCTTCTTCCTAGCGGGACCCCCCTACAATGAGCAATTCTTC.

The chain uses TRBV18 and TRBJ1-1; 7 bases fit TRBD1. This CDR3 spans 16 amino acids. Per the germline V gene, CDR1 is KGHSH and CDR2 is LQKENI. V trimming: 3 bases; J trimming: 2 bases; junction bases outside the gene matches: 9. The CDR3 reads CASSPLGQNFNTEAFF. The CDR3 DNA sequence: TGTGCCAGCTCACCCCTGGGACAGAACTTTAACACTGAAGCTTTCTTT.

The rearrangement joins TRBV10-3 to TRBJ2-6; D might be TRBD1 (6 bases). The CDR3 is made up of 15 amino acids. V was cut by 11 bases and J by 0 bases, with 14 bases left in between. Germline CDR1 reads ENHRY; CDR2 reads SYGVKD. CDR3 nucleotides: TGTGCCGTGGACGTAGGGGGCTCTGGGGCCAACGTCCTGACTTTC. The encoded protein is CAVDVGGSGANVLTF.

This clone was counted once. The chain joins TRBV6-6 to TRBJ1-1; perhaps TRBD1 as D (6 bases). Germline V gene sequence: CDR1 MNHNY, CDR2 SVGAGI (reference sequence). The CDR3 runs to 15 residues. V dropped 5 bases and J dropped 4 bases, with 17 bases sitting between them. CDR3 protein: CASSDWQGSFTEAFF. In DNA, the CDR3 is TGTGCCAGCAGTGACTGGCAGGGGAGTTTCACTGAAGCTTTCTTT.

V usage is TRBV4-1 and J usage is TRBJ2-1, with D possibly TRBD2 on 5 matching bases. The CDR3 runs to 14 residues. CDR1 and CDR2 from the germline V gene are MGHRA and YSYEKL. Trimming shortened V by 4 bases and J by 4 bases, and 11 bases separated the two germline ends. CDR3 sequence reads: CASSLEVLYNEQFF. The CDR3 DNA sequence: TGCGCCAGCAGCCTGGAGGTCCTGTACAATGAGCAGTTCTTC.

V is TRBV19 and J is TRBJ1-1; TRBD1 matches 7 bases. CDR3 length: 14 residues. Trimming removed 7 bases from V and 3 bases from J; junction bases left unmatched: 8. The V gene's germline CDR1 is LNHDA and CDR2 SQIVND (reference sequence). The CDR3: CASMTTGADTEAFF. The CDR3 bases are TGTGCCAGTATGACAACAGGGGCGGACACTGAAGCTTTCTTT.

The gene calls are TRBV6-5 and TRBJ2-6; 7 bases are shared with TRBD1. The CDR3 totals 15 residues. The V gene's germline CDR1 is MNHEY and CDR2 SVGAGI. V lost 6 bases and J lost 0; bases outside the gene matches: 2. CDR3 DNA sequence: TGTGCCAGCAGACAGGGGTTCTCTGGGGCCAACGTCCTGACTTTC. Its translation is CASRQGFSGANVLTF.

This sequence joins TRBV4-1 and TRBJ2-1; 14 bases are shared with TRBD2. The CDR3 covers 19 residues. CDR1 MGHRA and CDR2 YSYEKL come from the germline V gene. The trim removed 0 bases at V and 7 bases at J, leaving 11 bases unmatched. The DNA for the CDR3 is TGCGCCAGCAGCCAAGATCTGTGGGGGACTAGCGGGAGAGTGAATGAGCAGTTCTTC. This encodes CASSQDLWGTSGRVNEQFF.

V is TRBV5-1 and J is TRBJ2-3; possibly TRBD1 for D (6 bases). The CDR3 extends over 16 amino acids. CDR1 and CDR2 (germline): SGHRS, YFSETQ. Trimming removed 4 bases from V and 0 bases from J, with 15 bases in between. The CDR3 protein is CASSRQERPSTDTQYF. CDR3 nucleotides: TGCGCCAGCAGCCGACAGGAACGTCCTAGCACAGATACGCAGTATTTT.

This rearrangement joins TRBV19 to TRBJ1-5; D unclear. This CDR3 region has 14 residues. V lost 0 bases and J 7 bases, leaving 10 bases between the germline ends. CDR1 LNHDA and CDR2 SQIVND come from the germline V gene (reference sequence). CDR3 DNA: TGTGCCAGTAGTATAGACGGAGGGAGGCAGCCCCAGCATTTT. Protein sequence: CASSIDGGRQPQHF.

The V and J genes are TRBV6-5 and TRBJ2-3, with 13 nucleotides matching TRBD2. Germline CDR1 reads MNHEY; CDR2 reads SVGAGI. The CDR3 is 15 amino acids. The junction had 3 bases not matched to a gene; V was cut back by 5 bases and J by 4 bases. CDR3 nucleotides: TGTGCCAGCAGTCGGACTAGCGGGAGCCCAGATACGCAGTATTTT. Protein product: CASSRTSGSPDTQYF.

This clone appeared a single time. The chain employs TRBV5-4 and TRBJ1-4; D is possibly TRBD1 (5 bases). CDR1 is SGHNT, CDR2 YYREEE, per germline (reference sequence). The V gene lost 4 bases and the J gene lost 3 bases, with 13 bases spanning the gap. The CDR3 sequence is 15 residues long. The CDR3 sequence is CASSLDSKANEKLFF. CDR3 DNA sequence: TGTGCCAGCAGCCTCGACAGCAAAGCTAATGAAAAACTGTTTTTT.

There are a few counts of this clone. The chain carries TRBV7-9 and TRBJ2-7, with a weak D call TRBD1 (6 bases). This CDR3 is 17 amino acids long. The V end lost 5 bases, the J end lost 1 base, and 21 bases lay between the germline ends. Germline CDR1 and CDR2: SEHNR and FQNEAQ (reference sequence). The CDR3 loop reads CASSHHSRDTRSYEQYF. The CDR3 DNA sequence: TGTGCCAGCAGCCACCATTCCCGGGACACGAGATCCTACGAGCAGTACTTC.

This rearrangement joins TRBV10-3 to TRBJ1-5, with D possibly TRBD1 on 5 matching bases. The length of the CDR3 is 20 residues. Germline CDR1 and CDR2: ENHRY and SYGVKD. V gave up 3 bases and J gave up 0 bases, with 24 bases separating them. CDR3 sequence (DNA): TGTGCCATCAGTGATCACGGGGCGGGATTCCCAGGGAGTAGCAATCAGCCCCAGCATTTT. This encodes CAISDHGAGFPGSSNQPQHF.

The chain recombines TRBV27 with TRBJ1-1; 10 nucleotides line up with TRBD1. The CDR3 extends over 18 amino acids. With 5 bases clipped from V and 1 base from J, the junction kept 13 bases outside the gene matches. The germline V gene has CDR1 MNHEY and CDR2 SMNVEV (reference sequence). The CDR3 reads CASSTDPDRGWENTEAFF. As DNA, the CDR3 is TGTGCCAGCAGTACAGATCCGGACAGGGGGTGGGAGAACACTGAAGCTTTCTTT.

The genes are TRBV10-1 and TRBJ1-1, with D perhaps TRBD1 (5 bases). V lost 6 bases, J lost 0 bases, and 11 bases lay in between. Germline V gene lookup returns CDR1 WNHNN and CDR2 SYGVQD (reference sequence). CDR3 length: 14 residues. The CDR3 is CASSPGSVNTEAFF. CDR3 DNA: TGCGCCAGCAGCCCAGGGTCTGTGAACACTGAAGCTTTCTTT.

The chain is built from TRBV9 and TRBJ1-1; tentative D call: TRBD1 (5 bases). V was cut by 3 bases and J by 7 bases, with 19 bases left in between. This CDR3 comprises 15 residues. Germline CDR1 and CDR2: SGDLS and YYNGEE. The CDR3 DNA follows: TGTGCCAGCAGCGGCATTGACAGAACCCGGAATGAAGCTTTCTTT. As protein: CASSGIDRTRNEAFF.

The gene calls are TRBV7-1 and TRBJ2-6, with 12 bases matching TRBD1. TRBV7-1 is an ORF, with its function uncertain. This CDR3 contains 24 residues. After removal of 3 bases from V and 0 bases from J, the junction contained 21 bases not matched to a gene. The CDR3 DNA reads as TGTGCCAGCAGCTCGCCGGGACAGGGGGCGCGGCCTTCCAATGCCCTCTCTGGGGCCAACGTCCTGACTTTC. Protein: CASSSPGQGARPSNALSGANVLTF.

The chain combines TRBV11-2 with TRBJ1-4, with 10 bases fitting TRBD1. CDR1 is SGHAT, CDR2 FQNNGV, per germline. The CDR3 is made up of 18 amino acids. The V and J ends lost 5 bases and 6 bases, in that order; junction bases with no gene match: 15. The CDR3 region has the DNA TGTGCCAGCAGCCGACCAATAGTTGTCGGGACAGGGGATGAAAAACTGTTTTTT. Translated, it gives CASSRPIVVGTGDEKLFF.

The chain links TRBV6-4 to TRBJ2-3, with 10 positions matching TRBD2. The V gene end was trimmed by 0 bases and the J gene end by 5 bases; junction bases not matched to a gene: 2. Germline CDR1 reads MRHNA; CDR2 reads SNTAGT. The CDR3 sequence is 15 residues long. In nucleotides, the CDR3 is TGTGCCAGCAGTGACTCAGCGGGGGGGCAAGATACGCAGTATTTT. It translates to CASSDSAGGQDTQYF.

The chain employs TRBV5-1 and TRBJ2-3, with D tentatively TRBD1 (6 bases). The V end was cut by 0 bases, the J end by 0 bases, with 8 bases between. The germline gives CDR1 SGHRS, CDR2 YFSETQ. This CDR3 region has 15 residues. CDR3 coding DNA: TGCGCCAGCAGCTTGGAGGACAGCAGCACAGATACGCAGTATTTT. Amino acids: CASSLEDSSTDTQYF.

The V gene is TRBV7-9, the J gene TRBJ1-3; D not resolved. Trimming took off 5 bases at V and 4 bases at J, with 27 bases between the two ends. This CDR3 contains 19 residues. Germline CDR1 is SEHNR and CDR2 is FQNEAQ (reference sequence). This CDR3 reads CASSDRAGIQSTSGNTIYF. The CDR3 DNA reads TGTGCCAGCAGCGATCGCGCCGGGATACAATCCACCTCAGGAAACACCATATATTTT.